These 27 T cell receptor beta chains came from one sample sequenced in a study of Tregs in tolerant kidney transplant recipients (dated by TCRdb to the late 2010s). The library was generated by the immunoSEQ multiplex PCR assay. TCRdb's version of the immuneACCESS table is confined to in-frame rearrangements and falls short of the full clone set. An unresolved V gene accounts for under half of the shortfall where checked; the remainder is of unknown origin. A total of more than 95,000 clones appear in this sample, 85% to 95% of them only once. Approximately 0.6% of the sample rests with the top ten. Material for sequencing was CD4+ T cells from blood. The origin of the receptors is a human donor in good health.

The chain links TRBV7-2 to TRBJ1-1; D unresolved. The CDR3 runs to 14 residues. CDR1 SGHTA and CDR2 FQGNSA come from the germline V gene. The germline V and J ends were trimmed by 7 bases and 0 bases, with 12 bases remaining between them. The CDR3 loop is CASTRSAMNTEAFF. Here the CDR3 DNA reads TGTGCCAGCACCCGATCTGCTATGAACACTGAAGCTTTCTTT.

The chain recombines TRBV6-1 with TRBJ2-3; no reliable D call. The V and J ends lost 2 bases and 1 base respectively, with 16 bases between them. This CDR3 has 17 residues. Germline V gene sequence: CDR1 MNHNS, CDR2 SASEGT. The CDR3 bases are TGTGCCAGCAGTGAATTCGTAGGGCCCCTAGGCACAGATACGCAGTATTTT. Encoded protein: CASSEFVGPLGTDTQYF.

The genes are TRBV5-6 and TRBJ2-3; TRBD2 matches 7 bases. The CDR3 is 15 residues long. The V gene's germline CDR1 is SGHDT and CDR2 YYEEEE. The V and J ends lost 4 bases and 5 bases, in that order; junction bases with no gene match: 10. The CDR3 sequence is CASSPRGGQEDTQYF. The CDR3 nucleotides read TGTGCCAGCAGCCCTAGGGGAGGGCAGGAAGATACGCAGTATTTT.

The chain uses TRBV11-2 and TRBJ1-4; TRBD1 agrees at 7 bases. The CDR3 runs 16 residues. In germline, CDR1 is SGHAT, CDR2 FQNNGV. The V segment lost 2 bases and the J segment 8 bases; nucleotides outside the gene matches: 11. CDR3: CASSLLGAGGLEKLFF. The DNA of the CDR3 is TGTGCCAGCAGCTTACTCGGGGCAGGGGGTCTGGAAAAACTGTTTTTT.

V gene TRBV6-5 combines with J gene TRBJ1-2, with a weak D call TRBD1 (5 bases). Germline lookup yields CDR1 MNHEY and CDR2 SVGAGI. V lost 5 bases and J 5 bases, leaving 15 bases between the germline ends. This CDR3 region has 14 residues. CDR3 region: CASSPGTGGYGYTF. The CDR3 DNA sequence: TGTGCCAGCAGTCCCGGGACGGGCGGGTATGGCTACACCTTC.

V gene TRBV5-1 combines with J gene TRBJ2-7; a weak D match, TRBD2 (5 bases). CDR3 length: 16 amino acids. V lost 2 bases and J lost 0, with 15 bases in between. CDR1 and CDR2 from the germline V gene are SGHRS and YFSETQ. The CDR3 sequence: CASSFQPSPSSYEQYF. The CDR3 nucleotides read TGCGCCAGCAGCTTCCAGCCTAGCCCAAGCTCCTACGAGCAGTACTTC.

The V call is TRBV19, the J call TRBJ1-5, with a tentative D call TRBD1 (6 bases). CDR1 and CDR2 from the germline V gene are LNHDA and SQIVND (reference sequence). The V end lost 0 bases, the J end lost 6 bases, and 15 bases lay between the germline ends. The CDR3 extends over 16 amino acids. The CDR3 sequence is CASSIDWQGSGQPQHF. CDR3 coding DNA: TGTGCCAGTAGTATAGACTGGCAGGGGTCGGGTCAGCCCCAGCATTTT.

The chain joins TRBV29-1 to TRBJ1-1; the D is unclear. Germline V CDR1 and CDR2: SQVTM, ANQGSEA. Deletions cut 1 base from V and 0 bases from J, with 6 bases between. This CDR3 is built from 13 residues. The CDR3: CSVEVRMNTEAFF. The CDR3 DNA follows: TGCAGCGTTGAAGTTAGGATGAACACTGAAGCTTTCTTT.

The chain carries TRBV6-5 and TRBJ2-5, with D perhaps TRBD2 (6 bases). Germline lookup yields CDR1 MNHEY and CDR2 SVGAGI. Trimming removed 8 bases at V and 4 bases at J, with 8 bases between. The CDR3 has 11 residues. CDR3 loop: CASWRGETQYF. For the CDR3, the DNA is TGTGCCAGCTGGAGGGGAGAGACCCAGTACTTC.

The chain links TRBV30 to TRBJ1-5; D is perhaps TRBD1 (5 bases). The CDR3 sequence is 13 residues long. Per germline, CDR1 GTSNPN and CDR2 SVGIG (reference sequence). The V end lost 2 bases, the J end lost 3 bases, and 8 bases lay between the germline ends. The DNA of the CDR3 is TGTGCCTGGAGTAGGGGTCCCAATCAGCCCCAGCATTTT. This translates into CAWSRGPNQPQHF.

The count of this clone is one. The gene calls are TRBV10-1 and TRBJ2-1, with no clear D. This CDR3 contains 15 residues. Trimming cost V 0 bases and J 4 bases, with 10 bases left between them. The germline CDR1 and CDR2 sequences are WNHNN and SYGVQD (reference sequence). CDR3 sequence (DNA): TGCGCCAGCAGTGAGTCTACAGTGAGGTACAATGAGCAGTTCTTC. It codes for CASSESTVRYNEQFF.

V usage is TRBV2 and J usage is TRBJ2-3; TRBD2 agrees at 7 bases. CDR3 size: 14 residues. Germline trimming cut 3 bases from V and 3 bases from J; bases unmatched to any gene: 3. CDR1 is SNHLY, CDR2 FYNNEI, per germline. The chain's CDR3 is CASSDGGGTDTQYF. The CDR3 nucleotides read TGTGCCAGCAGTGACGGCGGGGGTACAGATACGCAGTATTTT.

The chain carries TRBV5-4 and TRBJ2-7; 14 nucleotides line up with TRBD2. With V trimmed by 4 bases and J by 6 bases, 6 bases remained unmatched. CDR3 size: 15 residues. The germline V gene encodes CDR1 SGHNT and CDR2 YYREEE (reference sequence). CDR3 bases: TGTGCCAGCAGCCCGGGACTAGCGGGAGACGTCGAGCAGTACTTC. This gives the protein CASSPGLAGDVEQYF.

The chain carries TRBV2 and TRBJ1-2; 9 bases align to TRBD1. The germline V gene encodes CDR1 SNHLY and CDR2 FYNNEI. The CDR3 extends over 14 amino acids. The junction had 2 bases not matched to a gene; V was cut back by 4 bases and J by 2 bases. CDR3 in amino acids: CASSGGQGNYGYTF. CDR3 DNA: TGTGCCAGCAGTGGGGGACAGGGAAACTATGGCTACACCTTC.

The chain employs TRBV5-1 and TRBJ1-1, with 7 nucleotides matching TRBD1. The CDR3 spans 15 residues. V dropped 2 bases and J dropped 3; count of bases not matched to a gene: 7. Germline V gives CDR1 SGHRS, CDR2 YFSETQ. The CDR3 is CASSFRGAAYTEAFF. The CDR3 DNA follows: TGCGCCAGCAGCTTCAGGGGGGCTGCGTACACTGAAGCTTTCTTT.

The chain is built from TRBV13 and TRBJ2-7; 8 bases agree with TRBD2. Germline V lookup: CDR1 PRHDT, CDR2 FYEKMQ (reference sequence). Trimming removed 5 bases from V and 4 bases from J; junction bases left unmatched: 7. This CDR3 is built from 14 residues. The CDR3 bases are TGTGCCAGCAGCCGGGGGGGCTTGAGGTACGAGCAGTACTTC. Translating it yields CASSRGGLRYEQYF.

The chain is built from TRBV27 and TRBJ1-5, with D possibly being TRBD1 (6 bases). V was shortened by 5 bases and J by 1 base, with 18 bases between the two germline ends. Germline V gene data show CDR1 as MNHEY and CDR2 as SMNVEV (reference sequence). This CDR3 contains 17 residues. The CDR3 region has the DNA TGTGCCAGCAGTGGAGGGGGGCTCGCGGGGAGCAATCAGCCCCAGCATTTT. This sequence encodes CASSGGGLAGSNQPQHF.

The chain combines TRBV12-5 with TRBJ2-6, with a tentative D call TRBD2 (5 bases). The CDR3 is made up of 17 amino acids. Germline V gene data show CDR1 as LGHNT and CDR2 as FRNRAP. Trimming took off 6 bases at V and 1 base at J, with 16 bases between the two ends. CDR3 in amino acids: CASGQRAAFSGANVLTF. The CDR3 nucleotides read TGTGCTAGTGGCCAGAGGGCCGCGTTTTCTGGGGCCAACGTCCTGACTTTC.

This clone was found once. The chain links TRBV4-2 to TRBJ2-3, with TRBD2 matching over 12 bases. There are 15 residues in the CDR3. The V gene end was trimmed by 1 base and the J gene end by 9 bases; junction bases not matched to a gene: 5. Per the germline V gene, CDR1 is LGHNA and CDR2 is YNFKEQ. The CDR3 DNA follows: TGTGCCAGCAGCCAAGGACTAGCGGGAGAAAGAACGCAGTATTTT. Its translation is CASSQGLAGERTQYF.

This chain joins TRBV6-5 and TRBJ1-5; D is perhaps TRBD1 (5 bases). This CDR3 has 14 residues. Germline V gene lookup returns CDR1 MNHEY and CDR2 SVGAGI. Deletions cut 6 bases from V and 7 bases from J, with 16 bases between. The DNA of the CDR3 is TGTGCCAGCAGCTCCGGGACTTCGGGGCAGCCCCAGCATTTT. It codes for CASSSGTSGQPQHF.

The chain joins TRBV5-4 to TRBJ1-1, with 10 bases that match TRBD1. V was clipped by 3 bases and J by 4 bases; unmatched bases: 9. Per the germline V gene, CDR1 is SGHNT and CDR2 is YYREEE (reference sequence). CDR3 length: 16 amino acids. DNA for the CDR3: TGTGCCAGCAGCTGGGGGACAGGGGCATTGAGCACTGAAGCTTTCTTT. The encoded protein is CASSWGTGALSTEAFF.

A few counts support this clone. The J gene is TRBJ1-1, the V gene TRBV5-1; D remains ambiguous. The ends were cut back, 1 base at V and 1 base at J, with 5 bases in the middle. This CDR3 is built from 13 residues. Germline V gene data show CDR1 as SGHRS and CDR2 as YFSETQ. The CDR3 DNA is TGCGCCAGCAGCTTGAACCAGAACACTGAAGCTTTCTTT. Its translation: CASSLNQNTEAFF.

This chain uses TRBV21-1 with TRBJ1-2; the listed D gene, TRBD1, was not tested against the DNA. TRBV21-1 is recorded as a pseudogene. The CDR3 totals 17 residues. Written as DNA, the CDR3 is TGTGCCAGCAGCGCCCCCGGGACAGGGAAGGAGTACTATGGCTACACCTTC. It codes for CASSAPGTGKEYYGYTF.

This clone showed up just once. The rearrangement uses TRBV2 and TRBJ2-7; 12 bases are a match to TRBD1. Germline CDR1 reads SNHLY; CDR2 reads FYNNEI. V trimming: 4 bases; J trimming: 12 bases; junction bases outside the gene matches: 7. This CDR3 region has 13 residues. The CDR3 region is CASSVRGQGAPYF. The CDR3 DNA sequence: TGTGCCAGCAGTGTTCGGGGACAGGGGGCGCCGTACTTC.

The chain recombines TRBV19 with TRBJ2-5; a possible D gene is TRBD1 (5 bases). Germline V gene data show CDR1 as LNHDA and CDR2 as SQIVND (reference sequence). The CDR3 spans 14 residues. V was shortened by 3 bases and J by 7 bases, with 15 bases between the two germline ends. The CDR3 region is CASSMVLAGSTQYF. DNA of the CDR3: TGTGCCAGTAGTATGGTCTTGGCAGGGTCGACCCAGTACTTC.

The chain combines TRBV6-6 with TRBJ1-1; a possible D gene is TRBD1 (6 bases). The CDR3 runs to 16 residues. CDR1 and CDR2 from the germline V gene are MNHNY and SVGAGI (reference sequence). V was cut by 2 bases and J by 3 bases, with 16 bases left in between. CDR3: CASSYGGASKDTEAFF. The CDR3 DNA reads as TGTGCCAGCAGTTACGGGGGGGCCAGTAAGGACACTGAAGCTTTCTTT.

The rearrangement links TRBV18 to TRBJ2-5; D gene uncertain. The V and J ends lost 3 bases and 1 base respectively, with 6 bases between them. Germline V gives CDR1 KGHSH, CDR2 LQKENI. The CDR3 is 13 residues long. The CDR3 spells CASSPSGQETQYF. CDR3 sequence (DNA): TGTGCCAGCTCACCGTCGGGCCAAGAGACCCAGTACTTC.